The 8 T cell receptor beta chains presented below share a single source sample, sequenced in a study of shared clonotypes between healthy human individuals. Method: immunoSEQ multiplex PCR; TCRdb's copy keeps in-frame clones and lacks some. The profile shows about 600,000 clones, roughly 79% of them singletons. What was sequenced was PBMCs. The receptors derive from a woman in her 40s in good health. Some clones in this sample may be carry-over from other donors' samples.

The chain is built from TRBV6-1 and TRBJ1-4; maybe TRBD1 (6 bases). CDR3 length: 15 amino acids. V was shortened by 6 bases and J by 5 bases, with 16 bases between the two germline ends. CDR1 and CDR2 (germline): MNHNS, SASEGT. CDR3 in amino acids: CASSRSSGGNEKLFF. Here the CDR3 DNA reads TGTGCCAGCAGCCGTAGCAGTGGGGGCAATGAAAAACTGTTTTTT.

This chain joins TRBV28 and TRBJ2-7; no clear D. From germline, CDR1 is MDHEN and CDR2 SYDVKM. The CDR3 is 10 amino acids. With 5 bases removed from V and 4 bases from J, the gap between germline ends came to 3 bases. Written as DNA, the CDR3 is TGTGCCAGCAGTGAGTACGAGCAGTACTTC. This encodes CASSEYEQYF.

V usage is TRBV28 and J usage is TRBJ1-4; TRBD1 aligns across 8 bases. Germline V gives CDR1 MDHEN, CDR2 SYDVKM. Germline trimming cut 7 bases from V and 4 bases from J; bases unmatched to any gene: 8. This CDR3 is built from 15 residues. The chain's CDR3 is CASTQGAGGNEKLFF. CDR3 coding DNA: TGTGCCAGCACCCAGGGGGCTGGCGGTAATGAAAAACTGTTTTTT. Supplemented by reference TRBV28 and TRBJ1-4, the full variable domain reads DVKVTQSSRYLVKRTGEKVFLECVQDMDHENMFWYRQDPGLGLRLIYFSYDVKMKEKGDIPEGYSVSREKKERFSLILESASTNQTSMYLCASTQGAGGNEKLFFGSGTQLSVL.

In its sample, this clone was seen once. V usage is TRBV11-2 and J usage is TRBJ2-2; 8 bases fit TRBD2. V lost 4 bases to trimming and J lost 5 bases; unmatched junction nucleotides: 6. The germline CDR1 and CDR2 sequences are SGHAT and FQNNGV. CDR3 length: 15 residues. The CDR3 region has the DNA TGTGCCAGCAGCTCCGGAGTAGCGGGAACCGGGGAGCTGTTTTTT. Its translation: CASSSGVAGTGELFF.

With regard to this clone: Other DNA sequences in the sample encode the same CDR3. The gene calls are TRBV20-1 and TRBJ2-7, with D maybe TRBD1 (5 bases). Germline values: CDR1 DFQATT, CDR2 SNEGSKA (reference sequence). The V end lost 1 base, the J end lost 4 bases, and 5 bases lay between the germline ends. This CDR3 contains 11 residues. CDR3 sequence (DNA): TGCAGTGCTAGAGCAGGGTACGAGCAGTACTTC. This codes for CSARAGYEQYF.

The rearrangement joins TRBV2 to TRBJ2-7; D may be TRBD2 (6 bases). The CDR3 loop spans 14 amino acids. Germline assignment: CDR1 SNHLY and CDR2 FYNNEI. Between the trimmed V and J ends, which lost 5 bases and 2 bases, there was a span of 13 bases. CDR3: CASSPSAVTYEQYF. For the CDR3, the DNA is TGTGCCAGCAGTCCTAGCGCCGTAACCTACGAGCAGTACTTC.

V and J are TRBV4-1 and TRBJ2-3; TRBD2 agrees at 9 bases. The V and J ends lost 4 bases and 4 bases, in that order; junction bases with no gene match: 6. The germline CDR1 and CDR2 sequences are MGHRA and YSYEKL. The CDR3 contains 15 residues. The CDR3 region is CASSRREGLADTQYF. The CDR3 region has the DNA TGCGCCAGCAGCCGGCGGGAGGGCCTCGCAGATACGCAGTATTTT.

This chain uses TRBV6-6 with TRBJ2-3, with D hard to call. Trimming took 6 bases from V and 1 from J, leaving 11 bases between them. Germline V CDR1 and CDR2: MNHNY, SVGAGI (reference sequence). This CDR3 contains 14 residues. CDR3 nucleotides: TGTGCCAGCAGACCTGGCCAGGGCACAGATACGCAGTATTTT. It yields the protein CASRPGQGTDTQYF.